Listed below are T cell receptor beta chains from one sample, sequenced in a study of cytomegalovirus exposure and HLA in healthy donors. TCRdb's copy holds only in-frame clones and misses some; the assay was immunoSEQ multiplex PCR. Seen here are under 200,000 clones, 80% to 85% observed once, and the top ten hold about 2%. The sample comprised PBMCs. The receptors were gathered from a male donor in good health and CMV-seronegative. CDR3s leave out the opening cysteine and the closing phenylalanine or tryptophan. A D gene is named only where the DNA matches it firmly.

J gene: TRBJ1-2
V gene: TRBV7-9
D gene: TRBD1
CDR3 protein: ASSLVIGQGATPD

J gene: TRBJ1-1
V gene: TRBV10-3
D gene: -
CDR3 protein: AITPGQLNTEAF

J gene: TRBJ1-1
V gene: TRBV19
D gene: TRBD1
CDR3 protein: ASSTRQGTAEAF

J gene: TRBJ1-4
V gene: TRBV2
D gene: TRBD1
CDR3 protein: ASYRGTARNEKLF

J gene: TRBJ1-1
V gene: TRBV7-9
D gene: -
CDR3 protein: ASSLTDRHEAF

J gene: TRBJ2-1
V gene: TRBV7-2
D gene: TRBD2
CDR3 protein: ASSLNGGGAFRQF

J gene: TRBJ1-5
V gene: TRBV2
D gene: -
CDR3 protein: ASSWGEGQPQH

J gene: TRBJ2-2
V gene: TRBV6-5
D gene: -
CDR3 protein: ASNIQANTGELF

J gene: TRBJ1-1
V gene: TRBV7-8
D gene: -
CDR3 protein: ASSFLLGGTEAF

J gene: TRBJ1-3
V gene: TRBV6-1
D gene: TRBD1
CDR3 protein: ASSDPPGQRSGNTIY

J gene: TRBJ1-2
V gene: TRBV30
D gene: -
CDR3 protein: AWRQGTTANYGYT

J gene: TRBJ1-2
V gene: TRBV29-1
D gene: TRBD1
CDR3 protein: SVRTGDNYGYT

J gene: TRBJ1-2
V gene: TRBV6-1
D gene: TRBD1
CDR3 protein: ASLRQGISYGYT

J gene: TRBJ2-5
V gene: TRBV30
D gene: TRBD2
CDR3 protein: AWSTSGGPRRSQY

J gene: TRBJ1-1
V gene: TRBV10-1
D gene: TRBD1
CDR3 protein: ASSAGQGVTEAF

J gene: TRBJ2-7
V gene: TRBV5-1
D gene: TRBD2
CDR3 protein: ASSLEPWGTSYEQY

J gene: TRBJ2-5
V gene: TRBV5-1
D gene: -
CDR3 protein: ASSLDRQETQY

J gene: -
V gene: TRBV5-4
D gene: -
CDR3 protein: ASSFGGAGTQSYEQY

J gene: TRBJ2-1
V gene: TRBV27
D gene: TRBD2
CDR3 protein: ASSLLASGGLNEQF

J gene: TRBJ2-5
V gene: TRBV18
D gene: -
CDR3 protein: ASSPHREETQY

J gene: TRBJ2-7
V gene: TRBV30
D gene: -
CDR3 protein: AWSVGGLYEQY

J gene: TRBJ1-4
V gene: TRBV7-8
D gene: TRBD1
CDR3 protein: ASSGTGAPWEKLF

J gene: TRBJ1-4
V gene: TRBV5-6
D gene: -
CDR3 protein: ASRPGWTNEKLF

J gene: TRBJ2-1
V gene: TRBV5-1
D gene: -
CDR3 protein: ASSAGPGDEQF

J gene: TRBJ1-6
V gene: TRBV30
D gene: -
CDR3 protein: AWSTGSPLH

J gene: TRBJ2-7
V gene: TRBV6-1
D gene: TRBD2
CDR3 protein: ASGPRGTYEQY

J gene: TRBJ2-5
V gene: TRBV7-6
D gene: TRBD1
CDR3 protein: ASSPRGDRLGETQY

J gene: TRBJ2-5
V gene: TRBV5-8
D gene: TRBD1
CDR3 protein: ASPTGLLSIPPKETQY

J gene: TRBJ1-6
V gene: TRBV5-1
D gene: -
CDR3 protein: ASSLVRRNDNSPLH

J gene: TRBJ1-6
V gene: TRBV10-3
D gene: -
CDR3 protein: AVGTSNSPLH

J gene: TRBJ1-4
V gene: TRBV5-1
D gene: TRBD1
CDR3 protein: ASSLVSRTGLEKLF

J gene: TRBJ2-7
V gene: TRBV4-1
D gene: -
CDR3 protein: ASSQGGLEQY

J gene: TRBJ1-4
V gene: TRBV7-9
D gene: -
CDR3 protein: ASSPPGKLF

J gene: TRBJ1-1
V gene: TRBV5-1
D gene: -
CDR3 protein: ASSVQGTNTEAF

J gene: TRBJ1-1
V gene: TRBV4-3
D gene: -
CDR3 protein: ASSQRAGGNTEAF

J gene: TRBJ1-1
V gene: TRBV15
D gene: -
CDR3 protein: ATSRDGAELMGTEAF

J gene: TRBJ2-3
V gene: TRBV7-9
D gene: -
CDR3 protein: ASSLGATGNTDTQY

J gene: TRBJ2-2
V gene: TRBV6-4
D gene: -
CDR3 protein: ASSEVQGQNTGELF

J gene: TRBJ2-3
V gene: TRBV2
D gene: -
CDR3 protein: ASSPPQADTQY

J gene: TRBJ1-2
V gene: TRBV4-1
D gene: TRBD1
CDR3 protein: ASSQADRGGYGYT

J gene: TRBJ2-2
V gene: TRBV6-6
D gene: -
CDR3 protein: ASSYSATNTGELF

J gene: TRBJ2-2
V gene: TRBV18
D gene: -
CDR3 protein: ASSRQETTGELF

J gene: TRBJ1-3
V gene: TRBV9
D gene: TRBD1
CDR3 protein: ASSIRGLRGNTIY